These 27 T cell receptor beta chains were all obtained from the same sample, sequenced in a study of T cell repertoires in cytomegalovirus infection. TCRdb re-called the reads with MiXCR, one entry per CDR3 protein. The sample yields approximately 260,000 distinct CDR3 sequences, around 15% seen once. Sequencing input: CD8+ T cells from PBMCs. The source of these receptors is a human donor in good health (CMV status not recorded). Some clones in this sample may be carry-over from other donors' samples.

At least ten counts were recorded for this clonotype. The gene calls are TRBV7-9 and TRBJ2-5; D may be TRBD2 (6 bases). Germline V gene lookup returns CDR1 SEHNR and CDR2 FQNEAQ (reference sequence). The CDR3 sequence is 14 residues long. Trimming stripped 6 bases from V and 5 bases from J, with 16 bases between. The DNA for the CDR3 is TGTGCCAGCAGTCTAGCGTCACCATCGGAGACCCAGTACTTC. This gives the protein CASSLASPSETQYF.

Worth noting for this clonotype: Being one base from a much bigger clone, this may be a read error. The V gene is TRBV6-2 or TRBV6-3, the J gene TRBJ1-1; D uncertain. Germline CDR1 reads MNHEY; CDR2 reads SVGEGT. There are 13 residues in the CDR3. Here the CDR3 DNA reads TGTGCCAGCAGTTGGGTCGCGAACACTGAAGCTTACTTT. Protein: CASSWVANTEAYF.

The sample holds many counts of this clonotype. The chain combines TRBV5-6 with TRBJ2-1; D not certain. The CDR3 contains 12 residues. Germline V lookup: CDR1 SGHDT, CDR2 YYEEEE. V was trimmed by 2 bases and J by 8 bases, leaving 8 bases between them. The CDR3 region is CASSLRVDEQFF. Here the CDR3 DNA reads TGTGCCAGCAGCTTACGGGTCGATGAGCAGTTCTTC.

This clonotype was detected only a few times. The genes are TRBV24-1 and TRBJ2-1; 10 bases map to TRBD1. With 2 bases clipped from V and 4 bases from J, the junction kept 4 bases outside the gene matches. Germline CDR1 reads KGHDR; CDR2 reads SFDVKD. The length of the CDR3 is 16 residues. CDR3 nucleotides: TGTGCCACCAGTGATTCGGGACAGGGGTCGTACAATGAGCAGTTCTTC. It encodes CATSDSGQGSYNEQFF.

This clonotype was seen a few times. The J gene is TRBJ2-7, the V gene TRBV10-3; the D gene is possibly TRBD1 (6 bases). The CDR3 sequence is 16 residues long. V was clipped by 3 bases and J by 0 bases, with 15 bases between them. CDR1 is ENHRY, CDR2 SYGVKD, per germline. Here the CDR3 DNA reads TGTGCCATCAGTGAATTTGAGGGGGTCCTCTCCTACGAGCAGTACTTC. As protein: CAISEFEGVLSYEQYF.

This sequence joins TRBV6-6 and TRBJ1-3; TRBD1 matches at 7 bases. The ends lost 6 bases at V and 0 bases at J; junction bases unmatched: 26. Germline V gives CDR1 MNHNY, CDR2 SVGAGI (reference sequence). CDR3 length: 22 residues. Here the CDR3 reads CASSYVRVRGPTTKSSGNTIYF. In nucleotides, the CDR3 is TGTGCCAGCAGCTACGTCCGGGTGAGGGGGCCTACTACCAAAAGCTCTGGAAACACCATATATTTT.

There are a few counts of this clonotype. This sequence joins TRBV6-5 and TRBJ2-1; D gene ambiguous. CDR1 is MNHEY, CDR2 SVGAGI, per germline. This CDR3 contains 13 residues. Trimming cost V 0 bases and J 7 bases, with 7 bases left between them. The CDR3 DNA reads TGTGCCAGCAGTTACTCTTCCCGGAATGAGCAGTTCTTC. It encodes CASSYSSRNEQFF.

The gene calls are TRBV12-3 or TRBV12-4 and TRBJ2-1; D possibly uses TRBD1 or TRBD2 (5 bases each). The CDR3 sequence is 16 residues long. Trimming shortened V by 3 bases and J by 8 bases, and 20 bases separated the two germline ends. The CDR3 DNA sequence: TGTGCCAGCAGTTTTTCATCAACAGTGAGGGGTTATGAGCAGTTCTTC. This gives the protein CASSFSSTVRGYEQFF.

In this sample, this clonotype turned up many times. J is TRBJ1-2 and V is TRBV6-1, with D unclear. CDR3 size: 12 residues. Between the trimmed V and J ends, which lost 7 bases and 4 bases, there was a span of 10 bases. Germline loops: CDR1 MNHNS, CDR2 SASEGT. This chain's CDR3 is CASIKGFYGYTF. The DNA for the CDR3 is TGTGCCAGCATTAAGGGTTTCTATGGCTACACCTTC.

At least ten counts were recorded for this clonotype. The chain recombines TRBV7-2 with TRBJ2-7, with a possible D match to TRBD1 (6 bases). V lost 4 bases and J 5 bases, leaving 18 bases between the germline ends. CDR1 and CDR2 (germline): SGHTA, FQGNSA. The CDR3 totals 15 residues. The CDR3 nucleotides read TGTGCCAGCAGCTCCATCCGGGACAACCGGGACGAGCAGTACTTC. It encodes CASSSIRDNRDEQYF.

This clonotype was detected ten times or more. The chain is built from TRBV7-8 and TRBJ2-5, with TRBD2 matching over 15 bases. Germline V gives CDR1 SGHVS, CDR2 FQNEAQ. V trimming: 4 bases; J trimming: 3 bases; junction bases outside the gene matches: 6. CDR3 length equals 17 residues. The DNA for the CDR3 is TGTGCCAGCAGCTCTCCGGGACTAGCGGGGGGTAAAGAGACCCAGTACTTC. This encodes CASSSPGLAGGKETQYF.

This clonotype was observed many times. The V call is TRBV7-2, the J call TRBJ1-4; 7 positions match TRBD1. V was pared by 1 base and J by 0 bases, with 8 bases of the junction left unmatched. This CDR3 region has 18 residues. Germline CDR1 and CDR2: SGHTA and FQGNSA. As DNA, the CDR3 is TGTGCCAGCAGCTTAGGATGGGACAGATACGCAACTAATGAAAAACTGTTTTTT. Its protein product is CASSLGWDRYATNEKLFF. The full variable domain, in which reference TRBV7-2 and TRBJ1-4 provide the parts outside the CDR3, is GAGVSQSPSNKVTEKGKDVELRCDPISGHTALYWYRQSLGQGLEFLIYFQGNSAPDKSGLPSDRFSAERTGGSVSTLTIQRTQQEDSAVYLCASSLGWDRYATNEKLFFGSGTQLSVL.

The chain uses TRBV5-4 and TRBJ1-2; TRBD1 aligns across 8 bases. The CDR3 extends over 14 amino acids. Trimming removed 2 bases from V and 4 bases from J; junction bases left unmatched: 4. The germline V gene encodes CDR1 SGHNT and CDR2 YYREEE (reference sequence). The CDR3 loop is CASSLGDRGYGYTF. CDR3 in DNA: TGTGCCAGCAGCTTAGGCGACAGGGGCTATGGCTACACCTTC.

CDR3 amino acids: CSARDPSGGEAAYGYTF. The CDR3 coding sequence is TGCAGTGCTAGAGATCCGTCAGGGGGGGAAGCAGCCTATGGCTACACCTTC. The chain is built from TRBV20-1 and TRBJ1-2; TRBD1 matches at 7 bases. The CDR3 has 17 amino acids. Germline V CDR1 and CDR2: DFQATT, SNEGSKA (reference sequence). The V segment lost 0 bases and the J segment 4 bases; nucleotides outside the gene matches: 14.

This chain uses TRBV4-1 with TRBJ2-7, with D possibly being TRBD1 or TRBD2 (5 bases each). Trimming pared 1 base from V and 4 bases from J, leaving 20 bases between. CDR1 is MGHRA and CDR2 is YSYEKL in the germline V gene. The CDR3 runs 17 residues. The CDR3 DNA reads TGCGCCAGCAGCCAAGTCTTGACCGGGACGCGGCGGTACGAGCAGTACTTC. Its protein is CASSQVLTGTRRYEQYF.

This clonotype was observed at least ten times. Written as DNA, the CDR3 is TGTGCCAGCAGTTTACCGGATAGGTATAATTCACCCCTCCACTTT. Residues: CASSLPDRYNSPLHF. The rearrangement uses TRBV28 and TRBJ1-6; D gene ambiguous. The CDR3 extends over 15 amino acids. Trimming took off 2 bases at V and 4 bases at J, with 9 bases between the two ends. Germline-derived CDR1 and CDR2 are MDHEN and SYDVKM.

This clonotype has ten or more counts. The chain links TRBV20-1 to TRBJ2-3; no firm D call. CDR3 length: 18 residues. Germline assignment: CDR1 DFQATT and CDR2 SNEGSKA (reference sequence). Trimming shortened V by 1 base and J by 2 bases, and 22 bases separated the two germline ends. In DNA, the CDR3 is TGCAGTGCTAGAGCTTTATTCTACAGTCCTCCCGACACAGATACGCAGTATTTT. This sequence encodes CSARALFYSPPDTDTQYF.

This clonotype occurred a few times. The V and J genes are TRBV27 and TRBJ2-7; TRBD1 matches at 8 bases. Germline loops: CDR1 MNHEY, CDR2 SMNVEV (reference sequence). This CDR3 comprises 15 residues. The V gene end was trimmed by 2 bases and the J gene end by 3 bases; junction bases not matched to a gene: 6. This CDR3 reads CASSLTTGVRYEQYF. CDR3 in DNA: TGTGCCAGCAGTTTAACGACAGGGGTGCGCTACGAGCAGTACTTC.

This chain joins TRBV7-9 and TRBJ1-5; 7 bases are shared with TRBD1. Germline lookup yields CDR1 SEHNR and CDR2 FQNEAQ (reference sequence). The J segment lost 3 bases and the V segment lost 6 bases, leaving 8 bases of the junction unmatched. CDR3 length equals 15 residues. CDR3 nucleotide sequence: TGTGCCAGCAGTTCGATCGGGACAGACAATCAGCCCCAGCATTTT. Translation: CASSSIGTDNQPQHF.

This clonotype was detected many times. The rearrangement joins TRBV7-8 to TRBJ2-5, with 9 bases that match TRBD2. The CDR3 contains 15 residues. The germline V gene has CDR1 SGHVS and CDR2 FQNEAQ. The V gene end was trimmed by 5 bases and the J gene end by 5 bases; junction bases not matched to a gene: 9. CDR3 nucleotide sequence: TGTGCCAGCAGCCCAATCGCTAGCGGGGCCGAGACCCAGTACTTC. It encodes CASSPIASGAETQYF.

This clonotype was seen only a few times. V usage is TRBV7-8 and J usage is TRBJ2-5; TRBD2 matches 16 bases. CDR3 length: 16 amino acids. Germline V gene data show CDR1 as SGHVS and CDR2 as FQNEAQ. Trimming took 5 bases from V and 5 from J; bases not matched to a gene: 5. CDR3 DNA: TGTGCCAGCAGCAAAGGGACTAGCGGGGGGGAGGAGACCCAGTACTTC. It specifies CASSKGTSGGEETQYF.

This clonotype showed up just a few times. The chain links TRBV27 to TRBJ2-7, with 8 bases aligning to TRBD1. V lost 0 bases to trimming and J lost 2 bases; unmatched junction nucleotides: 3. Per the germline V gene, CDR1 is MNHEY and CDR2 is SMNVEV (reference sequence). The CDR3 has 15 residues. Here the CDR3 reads CASSLSRTGTYEQYF. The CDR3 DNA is TGTGCCAGCAGTTTATCTCGGACAGGGACCTACGAGCAGTACTTC.

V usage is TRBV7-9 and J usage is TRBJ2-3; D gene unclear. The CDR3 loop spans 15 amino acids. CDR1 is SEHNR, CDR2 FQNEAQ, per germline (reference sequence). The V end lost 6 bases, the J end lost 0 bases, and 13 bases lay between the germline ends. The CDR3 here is CASSLPVTSTDTQYF. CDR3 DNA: TGTGCCAGCAGTCTTCCAGTGACCAGCACAGATACGCAGTATTTT.

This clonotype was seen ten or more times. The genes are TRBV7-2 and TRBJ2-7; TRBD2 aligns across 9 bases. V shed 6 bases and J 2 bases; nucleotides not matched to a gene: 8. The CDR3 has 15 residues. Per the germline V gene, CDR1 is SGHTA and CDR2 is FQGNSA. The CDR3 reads CASSLLAGRTYEQYF. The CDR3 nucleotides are TGTGCCAGCAGTTTACTAGCGGGCCGGACCTACGAGCAGTACTTC.

The CDR3 loop reads CASSLAAGVDTQYF. CDR3 in DNA: TGTGCCAGCAGCTTAGCGGCGGGGGTAGATACGCAGTATTTT. J is TRBJ2-3 and V is TRBV7-8; 7 bases are a match to TRBD2. Germline V lookup: CDR1 SGHVS, CDR2 FQNEAQ. V dropped 0 bases and J dropped 5; count of bases not matched to a gene: 2. The CDR3 contains 14 residues.

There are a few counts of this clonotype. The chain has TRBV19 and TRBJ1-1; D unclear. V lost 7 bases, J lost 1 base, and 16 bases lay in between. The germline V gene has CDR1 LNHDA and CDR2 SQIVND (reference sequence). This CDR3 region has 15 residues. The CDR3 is CASIATSYGNTEAFF. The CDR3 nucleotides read TGTGCCAGTATAGCGACTTCGTACGGGAACACTGAAGCTTTCTTT.

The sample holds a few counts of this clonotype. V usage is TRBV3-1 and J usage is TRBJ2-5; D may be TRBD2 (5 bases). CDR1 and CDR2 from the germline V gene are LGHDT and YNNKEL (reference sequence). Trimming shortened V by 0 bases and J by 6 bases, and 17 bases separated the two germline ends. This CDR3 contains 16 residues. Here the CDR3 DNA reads TGTGCCAGCAGCCAAGAGACGGGGTTCAACACGAAGACCCAGTACTTC. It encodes CASSQETGFNTKTQYF.